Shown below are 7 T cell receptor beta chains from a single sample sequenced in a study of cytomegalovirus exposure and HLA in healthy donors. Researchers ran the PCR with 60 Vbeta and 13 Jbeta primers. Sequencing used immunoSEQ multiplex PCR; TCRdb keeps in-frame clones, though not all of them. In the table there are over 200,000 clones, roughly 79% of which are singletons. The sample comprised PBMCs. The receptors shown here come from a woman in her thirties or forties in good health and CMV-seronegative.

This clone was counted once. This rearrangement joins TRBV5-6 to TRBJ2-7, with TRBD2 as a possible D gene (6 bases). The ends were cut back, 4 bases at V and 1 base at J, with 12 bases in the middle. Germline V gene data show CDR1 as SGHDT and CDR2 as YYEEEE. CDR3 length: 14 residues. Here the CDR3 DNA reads TGTGCCAGCAGCCACGGGACTGCGTCCTACGAGCAGTACTTC. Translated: CASSHGTASYEQYF.

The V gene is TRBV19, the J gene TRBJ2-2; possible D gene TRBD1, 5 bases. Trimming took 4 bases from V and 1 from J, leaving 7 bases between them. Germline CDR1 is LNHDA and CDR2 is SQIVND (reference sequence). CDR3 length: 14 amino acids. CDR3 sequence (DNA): TGTGCCAGTAGTAGACAGTTGAACACCGGGGAGCTGTTTTTT. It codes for CASSRQLNTGELFF.

The CDR3 loop is CAWKMEQGVHEQYF. The CDR3 DNA sequence: TGTGCCTGGAAAATGGAACAGGGTGTCCACGAGCAGTACTTC. The gene calls are TRBV30 and TRBJ2-7; D possibly corresponds to TRBD1 (6 bases). Germline lookup yields CDR1 GTSNPN and CDR2 SVGIG (reference sequence). This CDR3 is 14 amino acids long. Trimming took off 4 bases at V and 5 bases at J, with 18 bases between the two ends.

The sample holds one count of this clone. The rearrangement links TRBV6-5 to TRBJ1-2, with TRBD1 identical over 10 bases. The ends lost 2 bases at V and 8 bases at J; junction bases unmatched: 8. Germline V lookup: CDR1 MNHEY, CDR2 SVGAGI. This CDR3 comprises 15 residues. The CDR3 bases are TGTGCCAGCAGTTACATCGGACAGGGGGTCGGCGGCTACACCTTC. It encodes CASSYIGQGVGGYTF.

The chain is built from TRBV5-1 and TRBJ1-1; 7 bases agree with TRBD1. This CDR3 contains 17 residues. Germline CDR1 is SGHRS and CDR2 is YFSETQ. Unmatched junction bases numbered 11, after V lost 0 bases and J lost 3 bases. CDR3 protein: CASSLGLGGLQHTEAFF. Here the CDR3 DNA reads TGCGCCAGCAGCTTGGGACTAGGGGGCTTGCAGCACACTGAAGCTTTCTTT.

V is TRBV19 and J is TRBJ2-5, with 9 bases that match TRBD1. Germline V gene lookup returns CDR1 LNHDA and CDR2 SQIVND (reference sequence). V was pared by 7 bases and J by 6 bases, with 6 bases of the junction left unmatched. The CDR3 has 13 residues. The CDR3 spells CASNQQGAKTQYF. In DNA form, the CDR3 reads TGTGCCAGTAACCAACAGGGGGCTAAGACCCAGTACTTC.

This CDR3 reads CASRQTGTDTQYF. The CDR3, as DNA: TGTGCCAGCCGACAGACGGGCACAGATACGCAGTATTTT. The V and J genes are TRBV6-5 and TRBJ2-3; tentatively, D is TRBD1 (5 bases). The CDR3 has 13 residues. From germline, CDR1 is MNHEY and CDR2 SVGAGI. The V and J ends lost 8 bases and 1 base respectively, with 10 bases between them.